This T cell receptor beta chain originates from a study of CD8 T cells in Susac syndrome. Reverse transcription of 0.5 to 1 ug RNA used random hexamers. The method of amplification for TCR beta CDR3 was immunoSEQ multiplex PCR, covering 54 Vbeta and 13 Jbeta. TCRdb re-called the immunoSEQ multiplex PCR reads through MiXCR, storing one row per CDR3 protein. The sample consists of hundreds of thousands of distinct CDR3 sequences, roughly 96% of them appearing once. The CDR3 consists of 15 residues. V dropped 0 bases and J dropped 6 bases, with 14 bases sitting between them. CDR1 SNHLY and CDR2 FYNNEI come from the germline V gene. The authors sequenced TCR beta from blood CD8+ and CD4+ T cells. The multiple sclerosis controls consisted of treatment-naive patients with relapsing-remitting disease, either stable or active. In contrast to the negatively isolated CD8+ and CD4+ T cells, TEMRA cells were FACS-enriched.

Sample: CD4+ T cells from PBMCs. The chain couples TRBV2 to TRBJ2-5, with no clear D. The sequence was obtained from a human donor with multiple sclerosis. CDR3 sequence (DNA): TGTGCCAGCAGTGAAGCCGGATCCCGAGGCAAGACCCAGTACTTC. Translating gives CASSEAGSRGKTQYF.